The source of this TCR beta chain is a study of CD8 T cells in Susac syndrome. Sequencing of TCR beta covered CD8+ and CD4+ T cells obtained from blood. Negative isolation yielded CD4+ and CD8+ T cells, and FACS enriched TEMRA cells. The CDR3 length is 14 residues. The V end lost 5 bases, the J end lost 6 bases, and 14 bases lay between the germline ends. CDR1 and CDR2 (germline): SGHAT, FQDESV (reference sequence). A quantity of about 0.5 to 1 ug RNA underwent reverse transcription using random hexamers. Multiplex PCR with immunoSEQ amplified the TCR beta CDR3 across 54 Vbeta and 13 Jbeta. TCRdb processed the immunoSEQ multiplex PCR reads anew with MiXCR; each CDR3 protein has one entry. The table lists about 200,000 distinct CDR3 sequences, 90% to 95% of them singletons.

The sample consisted of CD4+ T cells from PBMCs. This clonotype was sampled from a human donor in good health. The chain joins TRBV11-1 to TRBJ2-1; D gene ambiguous. Written as DNA, the CDR3 is TGTGCCAGCAGCCTTCCTAGAGTAAGCAATGAGCAGTTCTTC. Translation gives CASSLPRVSNEQFF.